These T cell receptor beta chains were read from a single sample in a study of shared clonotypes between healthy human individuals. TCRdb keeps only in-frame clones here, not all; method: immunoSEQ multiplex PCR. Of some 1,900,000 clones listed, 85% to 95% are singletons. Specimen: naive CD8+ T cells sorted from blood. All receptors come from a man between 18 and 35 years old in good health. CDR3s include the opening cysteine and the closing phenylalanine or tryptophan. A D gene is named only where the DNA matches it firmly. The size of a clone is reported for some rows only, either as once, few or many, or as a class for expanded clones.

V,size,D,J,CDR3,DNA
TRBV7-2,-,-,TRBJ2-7,CASSSLSVPYEQYF,TGTGCCAGCAGCTCCCTAAGCGTGCCCTACGAGCAGTACTTC
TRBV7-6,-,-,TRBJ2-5,CASSLVGGETQYF,TGTGCCAGCAGCTTAGTAGGGGGGGAGACCCAGTACTTC
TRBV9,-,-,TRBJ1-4,CASSVEGSTGEKLFF,TGTGCCAGCAGCGTAGAAGGGTCCACGGGAGAAAAACTGTTTTTT
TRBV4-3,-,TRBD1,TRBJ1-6,CASSQDSDRDASPLHF,TGCGCCAGCAGCCAAGATTCCGACAGGGACGCTTCACCCCTCCACTTT
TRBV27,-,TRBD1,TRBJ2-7,CASSLLGTGTYEQYF,TGTGCCAGCAGTCTTCTCGGGACAGGGACCTACGAGCAGTACTTC
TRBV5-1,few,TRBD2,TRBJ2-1,CASSIAGLAGESNEQFF,TGCGCCAGCAGTATTGCGGGACTAGCGGGAGAGAGTAATGAGCAGTTCTTC
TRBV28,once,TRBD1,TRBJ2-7,CASSTWDREGYEQYF,TGTGCCAGCAGTACTTGGGACAGGGAGGGCTACGAGCAGTACTTC
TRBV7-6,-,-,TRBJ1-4,CASSPTDNSNEKLFF,TGTGCCAGCAGCCCGACAGATAACAGTAATGAAAAACTGTTTTTT
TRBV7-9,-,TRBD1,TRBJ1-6,CASSPTGANSPLHF,TGTGCCAGCAGTCCGACAGGGGCCAATTCACCCCTCCACTTT
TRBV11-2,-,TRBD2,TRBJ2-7,CASSLGELAGLSYEQYF,TGTGCCAGCAGCCTCGGGGAGCTAGCGGGATTAAGCTACGAGCAGTACTTC
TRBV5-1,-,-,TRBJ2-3,CASSLEGAGVLGDTQYF,TGCGCCAGCAGCTTGGAAGGGGCAGGGGTCCTTGGAGATACGCAGTATTTT
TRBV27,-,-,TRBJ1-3,CASSQGTGNTIYF,TGTGCCAGCAGTCAGGGAACTGGAAACACCATATATTTT
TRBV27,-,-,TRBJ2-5,CASSLSPGTAQETQYF,TGTGCCAGCAGTTTATCGCCAGGGACCGCGCAAGAGACCCAGTACTTC
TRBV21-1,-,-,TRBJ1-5,CASMIRGRNNQPQHF,TGTGCCAGCATGATCAGGGGGCGGAACAATCAGCCCCAGCATTTT
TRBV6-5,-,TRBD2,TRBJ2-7,CASSYSAGGSLEQYF,TGTGCCAGCAGTTACTCGGCGGGAGGGTCCCTCGAGCAGTACTTC
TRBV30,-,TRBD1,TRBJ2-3,CAWSVQGDTQYF,TGTGCCTGGAGTGTACAGGGGGATACGCAGTATTTT
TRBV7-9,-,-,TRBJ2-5,CASSRFGETQYF,TGTGCCAGCAGCCGTTTTGGGGAGACCCAGTACTTC
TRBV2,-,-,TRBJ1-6,CASGQPYNSPLHF,TGTGCCAGCGGACAACCATATAATTCACCCCTCCACTTT
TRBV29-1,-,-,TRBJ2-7,CSVVKLPLSLSYEQYF,TGCAGCGTTGTAAAGTTGCCCCTGAGCCTCTCCTACGAGCAGTACTTC
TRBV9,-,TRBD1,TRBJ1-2,CASSPRQGAYGYTF,TGTGCCAGCAGCCCCCGACAGGGGGCCTATGGCTACACCTTC
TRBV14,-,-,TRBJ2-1,CASDSDGYNEQFF,TGTGCCAGCGACTCGGACGGATACAATGAGCAGTTCTTC
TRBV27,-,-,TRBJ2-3,CASSPISTDTQYF,TGTGCCAGCAGCCCGATCAGCACAGATACGCAGTATTTT
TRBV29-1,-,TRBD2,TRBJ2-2,CSVNLADTGELFF,TGCAGCGTTAATCTAGCGGACACCGGGGAGCTGTTTTTT
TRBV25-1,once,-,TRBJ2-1,CASSGYNEQFF,TGTGCCAGCAGTGGTTACAATGAGCAGTTCTTC
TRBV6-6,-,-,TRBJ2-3,CASRASDTQYF,TGTGCCAGCAGAGCTTCAGATACGCAGTATTTT
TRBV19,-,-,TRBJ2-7,CASSIVLGLFYSYEQYF,TGTGCCAGTAGTATAGTCCTCGGACTGTTCTACTCCTACGAGCAGTACTTC